This TCR beta chain was sequenced in a study of cytomegalovirus exposure and HLA in healthy donors. Only a few counts were recorded for this clone. Its antigen is unidentified. Study-level findings and limits: As a later analysis revealed, the rate of TCR association differed by HLA locus, with DRB1 most and HLA-C fewest. Whilst most TCR sequences proved rare, a subset of public TCRs occurred across many donors. Cytomegalovirus status was reportedly diagnosed by the classifier with high sensitivity and specificity.

Amplification used 60 Vbeta primers and 13 Jbeta primers. Profiling relied on immunoSEQ multiplex PCR, and the TCRdb table lists in-frame clones only, not all of them. This table has tens of thousands of clones, less than 80% appearing once. The source is a woman between 45 and 65 years old in good health and CMV-seropositive. Sequencing was carried out using PBMCs.

CDR3 sequence: CASSLGNRGNYGYTF. The CDR3, as DNA: TGTGCCAGCAGCTTGGGCAACAGGGGGAACTATGGCTACACCTTC. This chain links TRBV5-4 with TRBJ1-2; 8 positions match TRBD1. From germline, CDR1 is SGHNT and CDR2 YYREEE (reference sequence). This CDR3 has 15 amino acids. Unmatched junction bases numbered 3, after V lost 0 bases and J lost 2 bases.